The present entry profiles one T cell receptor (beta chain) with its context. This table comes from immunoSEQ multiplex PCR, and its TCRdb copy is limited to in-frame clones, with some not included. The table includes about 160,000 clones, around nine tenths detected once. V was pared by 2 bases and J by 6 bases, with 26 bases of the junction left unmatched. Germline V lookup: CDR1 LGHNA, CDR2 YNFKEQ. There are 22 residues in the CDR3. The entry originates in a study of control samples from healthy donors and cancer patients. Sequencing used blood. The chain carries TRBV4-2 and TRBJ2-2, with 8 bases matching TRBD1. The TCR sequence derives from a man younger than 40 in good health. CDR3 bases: TGTGCCAGCAGCCAAAACGGAGCGGACAGGGCAGGGTCTTGGCGGTTTCCCGGGGAGCTGTTTTTT. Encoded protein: CASSQNGADRAGSWRFPGELFF.